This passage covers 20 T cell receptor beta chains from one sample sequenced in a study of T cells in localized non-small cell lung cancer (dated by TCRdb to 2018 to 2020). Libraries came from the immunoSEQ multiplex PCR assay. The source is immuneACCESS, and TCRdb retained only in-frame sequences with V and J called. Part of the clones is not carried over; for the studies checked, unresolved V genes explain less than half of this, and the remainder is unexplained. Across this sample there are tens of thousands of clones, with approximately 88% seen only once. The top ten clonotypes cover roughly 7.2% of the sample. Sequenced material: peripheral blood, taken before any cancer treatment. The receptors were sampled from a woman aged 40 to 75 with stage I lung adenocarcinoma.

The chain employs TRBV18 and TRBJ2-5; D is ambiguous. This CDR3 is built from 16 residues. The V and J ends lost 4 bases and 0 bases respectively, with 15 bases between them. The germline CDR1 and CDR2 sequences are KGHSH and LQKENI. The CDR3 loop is CASSRTFGSYQETQYF. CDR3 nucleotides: TGTGCCAGCTCACGGACCTTTGGATCGTACCAAGAGACCCAGTACTTC.

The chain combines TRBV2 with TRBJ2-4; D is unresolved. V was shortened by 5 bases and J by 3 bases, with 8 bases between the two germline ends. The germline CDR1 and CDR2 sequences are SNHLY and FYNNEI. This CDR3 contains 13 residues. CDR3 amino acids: CASSIMDKNIQYF. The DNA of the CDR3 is TGTGCCAGCAGTATTATGGACAAAAACATTCAGTACTTC. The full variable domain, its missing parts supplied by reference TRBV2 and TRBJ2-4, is EPEVTQTPSHQVTQMGQEVILRCVPISNHLYFYWYRQILGQKVEFLVSFYNNEISEKSEIFDDQFSVERPDGSNFTLKIRSTKLEDSAMYFCASSIMDKNIQYFGAGTRLSVL.

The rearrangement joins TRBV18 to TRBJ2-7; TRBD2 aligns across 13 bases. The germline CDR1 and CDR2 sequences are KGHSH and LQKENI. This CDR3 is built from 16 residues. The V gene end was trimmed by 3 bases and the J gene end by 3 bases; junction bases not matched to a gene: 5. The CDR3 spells CASSPITSGGGYEQYF. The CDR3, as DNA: TGTGCCAGCTCACCGATTACTAGCGGGGGGGGCTACGAGCAGTACTTC.

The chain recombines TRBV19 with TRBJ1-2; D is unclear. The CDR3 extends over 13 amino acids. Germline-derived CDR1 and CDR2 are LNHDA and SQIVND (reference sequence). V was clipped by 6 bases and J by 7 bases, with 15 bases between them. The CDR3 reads CASSTGKVGGYTF. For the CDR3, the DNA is TGTGCCAGTAGCACCGGGAAAGTCGGTGGCTACACCTTC.

Written as DNA, the CDR3 is TGTGCCAGCAGTCCTTCTAGCGGGGGGGCAGATACGCAGTATTTT. It encodes CASSPSSGGADTQYF. The V call is TRBV6-5, the J call TRBJ2-3, with 12 bases fitting TRBD2. Germline V CDR1 and CDR2: MNHEY, SVGAGI. The CDR3 consists of 15 residues. V was clipped by 5 bases and J by 4 bases; unmatched bases: 4.

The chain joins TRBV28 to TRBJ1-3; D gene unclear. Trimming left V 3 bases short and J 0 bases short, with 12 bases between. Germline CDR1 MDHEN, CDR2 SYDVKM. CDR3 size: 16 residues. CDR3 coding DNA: TGTGCCAGCAGTTTGCGGGGAGGACCCTCTGGAAACACCATATATTTT. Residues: CASSLRGGPSGNTIYF.

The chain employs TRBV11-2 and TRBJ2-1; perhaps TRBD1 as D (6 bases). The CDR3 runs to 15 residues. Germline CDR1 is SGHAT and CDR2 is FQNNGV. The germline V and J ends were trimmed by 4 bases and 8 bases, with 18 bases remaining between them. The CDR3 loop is CASSSTQGWWYEQFF. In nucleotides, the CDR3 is TGTGCCAGCAGCTCGACCCAGGGGTGGTGGTATGAGCAGTTCTTC.

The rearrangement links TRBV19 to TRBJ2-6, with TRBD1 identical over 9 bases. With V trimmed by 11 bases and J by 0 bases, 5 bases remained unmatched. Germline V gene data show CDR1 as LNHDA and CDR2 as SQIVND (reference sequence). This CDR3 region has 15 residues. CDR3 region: CACRDRASGANVLTF. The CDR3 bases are TGTGCCTGCCGGGACAGGGCCTCTGGGGCCAACGTCCTGACTTTC.

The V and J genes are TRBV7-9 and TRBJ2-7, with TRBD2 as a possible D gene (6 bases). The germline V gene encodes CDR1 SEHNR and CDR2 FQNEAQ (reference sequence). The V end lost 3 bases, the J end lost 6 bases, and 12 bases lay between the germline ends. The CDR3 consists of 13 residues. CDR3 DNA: TGTGCCAGCAGCTTTCATGGAGCGGGCGAGCAGTACTTC. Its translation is CASSFHGAGEQYF.

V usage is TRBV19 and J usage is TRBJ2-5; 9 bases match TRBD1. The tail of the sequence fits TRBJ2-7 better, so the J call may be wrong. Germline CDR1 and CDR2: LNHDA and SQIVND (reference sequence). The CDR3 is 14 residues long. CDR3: CASRGTGRSYEQYF. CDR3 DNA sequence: TGTGCCAGTAGGGGGACAGGGAGGTCCTACGAGCAGTACTTC.

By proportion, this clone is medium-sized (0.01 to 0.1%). For the CDR3, the DNA is TGCAGTGCTAGAGGGGCGAACCCCTACACCTTC. Translating gives CSARGANPYTF. The V and J genes are TRBV20-1 and TRBJ1-2, with unresolved D. The CDR3 extends over 11 amino acids. Germline-derived CDR1 and CDR2 are DFQATT and SNEGSKA (reference sequence). V lost 1 base and J lost 10, with 10 bases in between.

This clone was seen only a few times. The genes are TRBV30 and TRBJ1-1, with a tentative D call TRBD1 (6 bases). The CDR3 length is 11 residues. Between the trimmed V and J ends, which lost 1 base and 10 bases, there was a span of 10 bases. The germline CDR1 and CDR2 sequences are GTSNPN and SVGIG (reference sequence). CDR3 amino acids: CAWSDIRGAFF. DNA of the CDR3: TGTGCCTGGAGTGACATCAGGGGAGCTTTCTTT.

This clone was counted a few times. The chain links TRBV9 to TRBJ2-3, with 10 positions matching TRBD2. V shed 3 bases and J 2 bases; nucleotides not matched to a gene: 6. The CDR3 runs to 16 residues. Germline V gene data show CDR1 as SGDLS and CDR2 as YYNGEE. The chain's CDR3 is CASSATLAGATDTQYF. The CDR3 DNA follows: TGTGCCAGCAGCGCCACCCTAGCGGGGGCCACAGATACGCAGTATTTT.

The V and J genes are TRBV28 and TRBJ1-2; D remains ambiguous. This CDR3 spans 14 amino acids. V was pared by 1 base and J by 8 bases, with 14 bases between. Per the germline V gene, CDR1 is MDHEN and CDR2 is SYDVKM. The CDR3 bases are TGTGCCAGCAGTTTATCGAAGGTTTTGCGAGGCTACACCTTC. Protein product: CASSLSKVLRGYTF.

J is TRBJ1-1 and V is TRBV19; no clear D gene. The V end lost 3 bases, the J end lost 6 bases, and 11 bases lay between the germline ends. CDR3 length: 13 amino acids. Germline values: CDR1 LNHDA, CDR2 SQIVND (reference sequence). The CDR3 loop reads CASSIQRSSEAFF. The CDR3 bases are TGTGCCAGTAGTATTCAGCGGAGCTCTGAAGCTTTCTTT.

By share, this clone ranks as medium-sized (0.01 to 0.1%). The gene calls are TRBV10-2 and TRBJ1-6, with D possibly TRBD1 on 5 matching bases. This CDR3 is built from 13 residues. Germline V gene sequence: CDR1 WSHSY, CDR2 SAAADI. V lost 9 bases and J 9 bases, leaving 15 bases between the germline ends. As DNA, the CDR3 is TGCGCCAGATCCCGGGGCGAGGGTTCACCCCTCCACTTT. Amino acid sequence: CARSRGEGSPLHF.

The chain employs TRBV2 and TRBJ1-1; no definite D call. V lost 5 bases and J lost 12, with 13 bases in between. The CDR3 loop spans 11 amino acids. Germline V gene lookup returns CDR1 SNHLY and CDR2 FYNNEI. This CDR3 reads CASSPGLTTFF. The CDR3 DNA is TGTGCCAGCAGTCCGGGTCTCACAACTTTCTTT.

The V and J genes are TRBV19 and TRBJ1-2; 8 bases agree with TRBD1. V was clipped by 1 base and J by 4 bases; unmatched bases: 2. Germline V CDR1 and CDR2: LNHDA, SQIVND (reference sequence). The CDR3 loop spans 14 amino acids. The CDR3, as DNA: TGTGCCAGTAGTATAGGGACAGGGTTCTATGGCTACACCTTC. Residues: CASSIGTGFYGYTF.

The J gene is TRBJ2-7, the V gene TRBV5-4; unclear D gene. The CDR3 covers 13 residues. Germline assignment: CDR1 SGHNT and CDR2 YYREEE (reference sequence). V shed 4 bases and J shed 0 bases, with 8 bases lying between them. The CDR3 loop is CASSLPSSYEQYF. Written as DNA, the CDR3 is TGTGCCAGCAGCCTGCCCAGCTCCTACGAGCAGTACTTC.

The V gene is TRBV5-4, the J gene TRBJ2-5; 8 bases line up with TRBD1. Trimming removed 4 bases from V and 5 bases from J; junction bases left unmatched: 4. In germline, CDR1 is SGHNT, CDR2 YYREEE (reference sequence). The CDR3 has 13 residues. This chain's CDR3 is CASSIQGDETQYF. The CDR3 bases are TGTGCCAGCAGCATACAGGGGGACGAGACCCAGTACTTC.